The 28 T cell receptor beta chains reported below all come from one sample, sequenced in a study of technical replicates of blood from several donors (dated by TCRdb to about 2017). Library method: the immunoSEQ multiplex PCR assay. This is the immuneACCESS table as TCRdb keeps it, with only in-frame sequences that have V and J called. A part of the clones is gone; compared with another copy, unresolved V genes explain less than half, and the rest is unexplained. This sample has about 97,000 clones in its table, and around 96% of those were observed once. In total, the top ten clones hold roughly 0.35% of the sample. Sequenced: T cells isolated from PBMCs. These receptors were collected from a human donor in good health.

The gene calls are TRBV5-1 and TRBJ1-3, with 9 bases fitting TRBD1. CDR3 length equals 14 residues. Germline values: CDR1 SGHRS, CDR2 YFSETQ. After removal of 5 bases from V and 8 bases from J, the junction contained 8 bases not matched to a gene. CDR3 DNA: TGCGCCAGCAGTTCCGGGACAGGGAGGGACACCATATATTTT. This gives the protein CASSSGTGRDTIYF.

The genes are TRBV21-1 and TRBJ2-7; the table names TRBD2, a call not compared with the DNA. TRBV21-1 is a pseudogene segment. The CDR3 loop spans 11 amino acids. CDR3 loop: CASSPGGEQYF. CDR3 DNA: TGTGCCAGCAGCCCCGGAGGCGAGCAGTACTTC.

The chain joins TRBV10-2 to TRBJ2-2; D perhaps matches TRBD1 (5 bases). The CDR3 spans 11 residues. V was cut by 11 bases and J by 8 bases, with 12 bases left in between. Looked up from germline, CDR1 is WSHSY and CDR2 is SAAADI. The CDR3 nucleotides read TGCGCCTGCCATCGGACAGGGGAGCTGTTTTTT. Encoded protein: CACHRTGELFF.

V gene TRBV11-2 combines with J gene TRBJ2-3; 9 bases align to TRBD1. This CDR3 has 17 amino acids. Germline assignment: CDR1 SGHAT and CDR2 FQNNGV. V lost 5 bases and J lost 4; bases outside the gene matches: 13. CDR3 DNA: TGTGCCAGCAGCCCGACCTGGGACAGGGAAATCCCAGATACGCAGTATTTT. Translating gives CASSPTWDREIPDTQYF.

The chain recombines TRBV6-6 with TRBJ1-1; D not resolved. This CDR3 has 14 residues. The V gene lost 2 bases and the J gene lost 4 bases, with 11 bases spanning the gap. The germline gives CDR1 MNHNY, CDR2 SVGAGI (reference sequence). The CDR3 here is CASSYRERATEAFF. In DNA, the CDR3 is TGTGCCAGCAGTTACAGGGAGAGGGCCACTGAAGCTTTCTTT.

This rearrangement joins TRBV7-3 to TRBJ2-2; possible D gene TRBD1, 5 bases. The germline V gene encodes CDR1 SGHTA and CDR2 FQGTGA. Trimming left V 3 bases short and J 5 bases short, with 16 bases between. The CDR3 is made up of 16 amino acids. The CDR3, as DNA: TGTGCCAGCAGCTTTCCTTACGGACACGAGACCGGGGAGCTGTTTTTT. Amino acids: CASSFPYGHETGELFF. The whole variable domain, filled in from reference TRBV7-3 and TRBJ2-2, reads GAGVSQTPSNKVTEKGKYVELRCDPISGHTALYWYRQSLGQGPEFLIYFQGTGAADDSGLPNDRFFAVRPEGSVSTLKIQRTERGDSAVYLCASSFPYGHETGELFFGEGSRLTVL.

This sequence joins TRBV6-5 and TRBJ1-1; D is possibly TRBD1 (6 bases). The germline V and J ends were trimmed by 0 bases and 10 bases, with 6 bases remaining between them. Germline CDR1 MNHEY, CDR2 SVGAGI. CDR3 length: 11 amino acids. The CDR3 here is CASSYSGGAFF. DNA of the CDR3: TGTGCCAGCAGTTACTCAGGGGGAGCTTTCTTT.

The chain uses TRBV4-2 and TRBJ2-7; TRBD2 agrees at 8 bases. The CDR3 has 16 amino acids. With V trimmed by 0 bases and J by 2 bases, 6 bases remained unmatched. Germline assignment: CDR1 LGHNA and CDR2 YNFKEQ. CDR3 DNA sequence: TGTGCCAGCAGCCAAGATTTCTCGGGAGGGACCTACGAGCAGTACTTC. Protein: CASSQDFSGGTYEQYF.

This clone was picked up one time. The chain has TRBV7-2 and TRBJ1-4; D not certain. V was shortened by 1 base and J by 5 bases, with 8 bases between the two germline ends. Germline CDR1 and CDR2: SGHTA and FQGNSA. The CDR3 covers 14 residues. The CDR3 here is CASSLEQLNEKLFF. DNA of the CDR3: TGTGCCAGCAGCTTAGAACAGCTGAATGAAAAACTGTTTTTT.

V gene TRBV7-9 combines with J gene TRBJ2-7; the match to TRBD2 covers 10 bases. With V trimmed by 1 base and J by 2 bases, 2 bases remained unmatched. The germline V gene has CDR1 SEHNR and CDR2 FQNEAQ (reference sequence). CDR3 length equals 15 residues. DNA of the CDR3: TGTGCCAGCAGCTTAGTCCTAGCGGGGGCCTACGAGCAGTACTTC. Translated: CASSLVLAGAYEQYF.

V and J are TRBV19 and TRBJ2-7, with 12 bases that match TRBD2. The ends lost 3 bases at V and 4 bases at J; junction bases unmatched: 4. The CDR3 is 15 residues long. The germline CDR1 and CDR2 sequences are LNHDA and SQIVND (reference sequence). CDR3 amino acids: CASSISGTSGYEQYF. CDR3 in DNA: TGTGCCAGTAGTATCTCCGGGACTAGCGGGTACGAGCAGTACTTC.

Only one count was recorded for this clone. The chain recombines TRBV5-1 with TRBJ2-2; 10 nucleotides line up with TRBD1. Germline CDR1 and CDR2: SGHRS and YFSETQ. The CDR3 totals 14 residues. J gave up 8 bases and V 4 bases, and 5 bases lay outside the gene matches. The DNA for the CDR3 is TGCGCCAGCAGCGAGGGGACAGGGGCAGGGGAGCTGTTTTTT. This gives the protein CASSEGTGAGELFF.

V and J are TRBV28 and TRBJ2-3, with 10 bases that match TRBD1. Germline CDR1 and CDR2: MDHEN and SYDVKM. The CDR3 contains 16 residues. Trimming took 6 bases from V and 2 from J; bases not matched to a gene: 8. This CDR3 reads CASSRPGTGVTDTQYF. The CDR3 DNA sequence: TGTGCCAGCAGCAGACCCGGGACAGGGGTCACAGATACGCAGTATTTT.

CDR3: CAGTKRPGYGYTF. The CDR3 nucleotides read TGCGCCGGAACCAAGAGGCCTGGCTATGGCTACACCTTC. The rearrangement uses TRBV10-1 and TRBJ1-2; no clear D gene. V was trimmed by 11 bases and J by 4 bases, leaving 17 bases between them. CDR1 and CDR2 (germline): WNHNN, SYGVQD (reference sequence). This CDR3 is built from 13 residues.

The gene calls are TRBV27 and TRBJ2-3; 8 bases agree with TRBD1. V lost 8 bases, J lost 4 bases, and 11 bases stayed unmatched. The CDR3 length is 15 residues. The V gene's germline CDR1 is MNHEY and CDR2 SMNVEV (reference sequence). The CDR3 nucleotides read TGTGCCAGCGCCCCGGGGGACAGGATTGCAGATACGCAGTATTTT. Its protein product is CASAPGDRIADTQYF.

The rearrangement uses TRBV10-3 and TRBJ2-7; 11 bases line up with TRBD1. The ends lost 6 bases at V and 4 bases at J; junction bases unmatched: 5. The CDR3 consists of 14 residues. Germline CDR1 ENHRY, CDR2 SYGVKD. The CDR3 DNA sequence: TGTGCCATCAGGGGGACAGGGGGGTTATACGAGCAGTACTTC. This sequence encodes CAIRGTGGLYEQYF.

The CDR3, as DNA: TGTGCCAGCAGCTTAGAGTTTGGAGTGGGGAGCTTCCAAGAGACCCAGTACTTC. Encoded protein: CASSLEFGVGSFQETQYF. The gene calls are TRBV7-2 and TRBJ2-5; TRBD2 might be the D (5 bases). The CDR3 totals 18 residues. CDR1 and CDR2 (germline): SGHTA, FQGNSA. V was pared by 1 base and J by 1 base, with 19 bases between. The whole variable domain, remainder taken from reference TRBV7-2 and TRBJ2-5, is GAGVSQSPSNKVTEKGKDVELRCDPISGHTALYWYRQSLGQGLEFLIYFQGNSAPDKSGLPSDRFSAERTGGSVSTLTIQRTQQEDSAVYLCASSLEFGVGSFQETQYFGPGTRLLVL.

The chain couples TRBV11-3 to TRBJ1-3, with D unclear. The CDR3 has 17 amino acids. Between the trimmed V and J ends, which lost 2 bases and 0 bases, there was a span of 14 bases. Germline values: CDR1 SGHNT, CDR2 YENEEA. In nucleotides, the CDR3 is TGTGCCAGCAGCTTAATGACAAGGCCAAGCTCTGGAAACACCATATATTTT. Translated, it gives CASSLMTRPSSGNTIYF.

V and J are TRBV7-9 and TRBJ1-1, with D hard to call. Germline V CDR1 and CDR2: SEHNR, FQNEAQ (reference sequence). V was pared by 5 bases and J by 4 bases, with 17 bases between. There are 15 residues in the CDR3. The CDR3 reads CASSILALGSTEAFF. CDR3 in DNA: TGTGCCAGCAGCATCCTGGCGTTGGGGAGCACTGAAGCTTTCTTT.

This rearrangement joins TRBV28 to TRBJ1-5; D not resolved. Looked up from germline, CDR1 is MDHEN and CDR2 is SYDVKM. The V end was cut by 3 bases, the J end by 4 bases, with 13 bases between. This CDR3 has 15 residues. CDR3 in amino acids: CASSFPQVSNQPQHF. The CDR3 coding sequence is TGTGCCAGCAGTTTCCCCCAGGTCTCAAATCAGCCCCAGCATTTT.

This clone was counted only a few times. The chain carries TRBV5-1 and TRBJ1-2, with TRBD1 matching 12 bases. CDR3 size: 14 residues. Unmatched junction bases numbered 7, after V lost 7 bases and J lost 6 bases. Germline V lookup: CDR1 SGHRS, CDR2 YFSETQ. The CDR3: CASGPGTGGNGYTF. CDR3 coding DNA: TGCGCCAGCGGTCCCGGGACAGGGGGCAATGGCTACACCTTC.

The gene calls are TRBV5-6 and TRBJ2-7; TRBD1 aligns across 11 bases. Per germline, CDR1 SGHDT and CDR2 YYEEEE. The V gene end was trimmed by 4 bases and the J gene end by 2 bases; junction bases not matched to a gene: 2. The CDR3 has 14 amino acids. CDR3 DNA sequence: TGTGCCAGCAGCCCGGACAGGGGGCCCTACGAGCAGTACTTC. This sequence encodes CASSPDRGPYEQYF.

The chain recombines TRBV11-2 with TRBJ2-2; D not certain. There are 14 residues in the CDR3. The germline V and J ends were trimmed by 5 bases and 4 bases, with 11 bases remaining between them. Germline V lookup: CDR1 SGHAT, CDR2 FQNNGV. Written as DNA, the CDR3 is TGTGCCAGCAGCATTGACTCTCTCACCGGGGAGCTGTTTTTT. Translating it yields CASSIDSLTGELFF. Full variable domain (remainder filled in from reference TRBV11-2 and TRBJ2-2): EAGVAQSPRYKIIEKRQSVAFWCNPISGHATLYWYQQILGQGPKLLIQFQNNGVVDDSQLPKDRFSAERLKGVDSTLKIQPAKLEDSAVYLCASSIDSLTGELFFGEGSRLTVL.

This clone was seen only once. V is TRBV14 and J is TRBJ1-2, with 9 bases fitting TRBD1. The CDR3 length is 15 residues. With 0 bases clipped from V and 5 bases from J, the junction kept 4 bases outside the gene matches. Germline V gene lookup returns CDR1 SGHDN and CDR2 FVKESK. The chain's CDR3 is CASSQDWGQGYGYTF. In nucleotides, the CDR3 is TGTGCCAGCAGCCAAGATTGGGGACAGGGATATGGCTACACCTTC.

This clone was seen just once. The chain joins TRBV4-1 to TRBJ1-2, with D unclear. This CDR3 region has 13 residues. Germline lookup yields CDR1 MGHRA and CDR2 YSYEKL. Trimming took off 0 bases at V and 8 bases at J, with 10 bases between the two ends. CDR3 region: CASSQDPREGYTF. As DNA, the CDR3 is TGCGCCAGCAGCCAAGATCCGCGGGAAGGCTACACCTTC.

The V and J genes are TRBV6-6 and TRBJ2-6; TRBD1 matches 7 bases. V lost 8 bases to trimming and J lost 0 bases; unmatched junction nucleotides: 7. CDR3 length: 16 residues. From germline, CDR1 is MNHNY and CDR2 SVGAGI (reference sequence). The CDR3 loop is CASFKGATSGANVLTF. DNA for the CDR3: TGTGCCAGCTTCAAGGGGGCAACCTCTGGGGCCAACGTCCTGACTTTC.

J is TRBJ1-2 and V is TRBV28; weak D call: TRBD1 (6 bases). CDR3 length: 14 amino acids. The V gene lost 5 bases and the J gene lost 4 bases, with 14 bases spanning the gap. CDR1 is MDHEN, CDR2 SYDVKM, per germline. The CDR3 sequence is CASSTGTAPYGYTF. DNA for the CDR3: TGTGCCAGCAGTACAGGGACGGCACCCTATGGCTACACCTTC.

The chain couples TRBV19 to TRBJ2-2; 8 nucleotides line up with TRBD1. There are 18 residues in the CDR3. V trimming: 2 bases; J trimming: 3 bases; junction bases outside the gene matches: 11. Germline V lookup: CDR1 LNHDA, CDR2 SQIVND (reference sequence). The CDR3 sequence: CASSISPYRGTDTGELFF. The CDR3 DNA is TGTGCCAGTAGTATATCCCCCTACAGGGGGACAGACACCGGGGAGCTGTTTTTT. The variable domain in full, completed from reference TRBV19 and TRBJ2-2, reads DGGITQSPKYLFRKEGQNVTLSCEQNLNHDAMYWYRQDPGQGLRLIYYSQIVNDFQKGDIAEGYSVSREKKESFPLTVTSAQKNPTAFYLCASSISPYRGTDTGELFFGEGSRLTVL.